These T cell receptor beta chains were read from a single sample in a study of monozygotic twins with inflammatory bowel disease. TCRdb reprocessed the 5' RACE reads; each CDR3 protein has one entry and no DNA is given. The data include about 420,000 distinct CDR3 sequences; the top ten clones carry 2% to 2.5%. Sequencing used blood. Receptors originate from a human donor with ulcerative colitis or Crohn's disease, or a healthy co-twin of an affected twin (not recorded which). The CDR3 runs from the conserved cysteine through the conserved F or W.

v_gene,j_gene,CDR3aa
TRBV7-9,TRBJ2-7,CASSGGRYEQYF
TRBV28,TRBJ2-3,CASSTPGGGADTQYF
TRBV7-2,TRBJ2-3,CASSLGQGAGTDTQYF
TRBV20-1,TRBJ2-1,CSARDWTGTAYNEQFF
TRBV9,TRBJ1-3,CASSAGAGNTIYF
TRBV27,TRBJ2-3,CASSLSPQRPSTDTQYF
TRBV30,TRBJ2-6,CASTGANVLTF
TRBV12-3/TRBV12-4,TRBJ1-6,CASSLYNSPLHF
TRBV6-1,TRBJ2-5,CASSEGGETQYF
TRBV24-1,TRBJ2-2,CATSAPDTMNTGELFF
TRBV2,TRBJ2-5,CASSEALGARETQYF
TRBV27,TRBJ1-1,CASSLFGTGGQAFF
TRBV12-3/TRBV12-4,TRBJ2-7,CASSFVAGVAIAYEQYF
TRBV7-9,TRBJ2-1,CASSAGTSGKGEQFF
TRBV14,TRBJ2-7,CASSQDLASSYEQYF
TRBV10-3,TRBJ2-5,CAISGGQLETQYF
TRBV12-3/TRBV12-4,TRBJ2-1,CASRSPDSGGRNEQFF
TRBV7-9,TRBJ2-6,CASSPGTSGMWANVLTF
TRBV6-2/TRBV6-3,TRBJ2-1,CASSYSGGVAGVRELEQFF
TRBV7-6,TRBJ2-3,CASSLGGEIGKEYF
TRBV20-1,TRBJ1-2,CSARTRAFYGYTF
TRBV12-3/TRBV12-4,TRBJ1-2,CASSGWGGYTF
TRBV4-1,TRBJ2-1,CASSPATSGRGVRDEQFF
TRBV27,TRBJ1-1,CASPTSAEGLMNTEAFF
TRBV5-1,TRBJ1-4,CASNPEGRRNEKLFF
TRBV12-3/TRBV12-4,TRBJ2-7,CASSLTSGQGADEQYF
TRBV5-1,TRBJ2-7,CASSSGLAGFSSYEQYF
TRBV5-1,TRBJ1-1,CASREQVNTEAFF
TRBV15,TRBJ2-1,CATSRSGTGSNEQFF
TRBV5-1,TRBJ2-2,CASSGQGGGELFF
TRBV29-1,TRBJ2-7,CSVSRGGTGKVGQYF
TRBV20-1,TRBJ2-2,CSASTSGNTGELFF
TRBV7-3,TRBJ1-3,CASSKGYGAGNTIYF
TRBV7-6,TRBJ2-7,CASSLFRTSGSYEQYF
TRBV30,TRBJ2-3,CAWSVAASTDTQYF
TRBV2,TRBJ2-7,CASNLTPYEQYF
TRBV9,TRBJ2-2,CASNALGVAGELFF
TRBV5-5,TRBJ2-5,CASSPWTGTKETQYF
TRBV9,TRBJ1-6,CASSVGGQGINSPLHF
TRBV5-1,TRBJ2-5,CASSWDRVNQETQYF
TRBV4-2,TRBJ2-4,CASSLEPGNAVAKNIQYF
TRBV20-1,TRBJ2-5,CSASGTGGETQYF
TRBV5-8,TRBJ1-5,CASSFGGGGGQPQHF
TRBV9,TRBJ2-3,CASSVAPGQTDTQYF
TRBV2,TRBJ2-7,CASFRGSYEQYF
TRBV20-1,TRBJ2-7,CSAPGASGSIGYEQYF
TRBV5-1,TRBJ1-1,CASSLVGERNTEAFF
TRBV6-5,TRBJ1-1,CASPENTEAFF
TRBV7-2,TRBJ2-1,CASSSLAGALNEQFF
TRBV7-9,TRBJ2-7,CASSIVPGQGTYEQYF
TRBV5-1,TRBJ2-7,CASSLSGGQGRYEQYF
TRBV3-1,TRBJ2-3,CASSQRQGSTDTQYF
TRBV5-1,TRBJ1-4,CASSLWQGVTNEKLFF